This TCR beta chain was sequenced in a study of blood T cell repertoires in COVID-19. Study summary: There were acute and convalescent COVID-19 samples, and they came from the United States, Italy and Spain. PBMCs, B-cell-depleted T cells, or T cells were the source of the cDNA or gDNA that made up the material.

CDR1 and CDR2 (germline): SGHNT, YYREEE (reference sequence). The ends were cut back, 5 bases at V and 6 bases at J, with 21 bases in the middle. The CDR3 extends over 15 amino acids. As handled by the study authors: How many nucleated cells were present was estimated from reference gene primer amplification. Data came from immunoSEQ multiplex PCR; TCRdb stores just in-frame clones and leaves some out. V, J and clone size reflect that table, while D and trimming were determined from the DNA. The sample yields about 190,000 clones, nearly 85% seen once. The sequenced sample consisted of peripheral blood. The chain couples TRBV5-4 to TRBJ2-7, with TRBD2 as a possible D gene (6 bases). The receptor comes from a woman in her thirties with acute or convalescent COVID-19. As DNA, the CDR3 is TGTGCCAGCAGACTCTTAGCGGTGGAAGAGGGCGAGCAGTACTTC. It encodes CASRLLAVEEGEQYF. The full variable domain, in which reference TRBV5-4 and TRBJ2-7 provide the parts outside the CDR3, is ETGVTQSPTHLIKTRGQQVTLRCSSQSGHNTVSWYQQALGQGPQFIFQYYREEENGRGNFPPRFSGLQFPNYSSELNVNALELDDSALYLCASRLLAVEEGEQYFGPGTRLTVT.